This TCR beta chain was observed in a study of early T cells in non-severe SARS-CoV-2 infection. On the study more broadly: The study sequenced bulk RNA from unsorted whole blood, with chains unpaired.

Per the germline V gene, CDR1 is SGHRS and CDR2 is YFSETQ. The CDR3 runs 14 residues. Between the trimmed V and J ends, which lost 2 bases and 8 bases, there was a span of 11 bases. The study, taken as a whole, reports: VDJdb-based matching was biased toward anti-spike CD8 responses and missed private and CD4 specificities.

The TCR library protocol attached unique molecular identifiers to the individual cDNA molecules. Via MiXCR, TCRdb re-called the 5' RACE reads, giving one row per CDR3 protein. Of 32,000 or so distinct CDR3 sequences listed, around 6% are singletons. To note about this clonotype: Antigen unknown.

The sequence came from an adult who was a healthcare worker with PCR-confirmed SARS-CoV-2 infection or an uninfected control (not recorded which). Sample: whole blood. V usage is TRBV5-1 and J usage is TRBJ1-6, with D possibly matching TRBD1 (5 bases). For the CDR3, the DNA is TGCGCCAGCAGCTTAGGGACTCTCGATTCACCCCTCCACTTT. Translated, it gives CASSLGTLDSPLHF.